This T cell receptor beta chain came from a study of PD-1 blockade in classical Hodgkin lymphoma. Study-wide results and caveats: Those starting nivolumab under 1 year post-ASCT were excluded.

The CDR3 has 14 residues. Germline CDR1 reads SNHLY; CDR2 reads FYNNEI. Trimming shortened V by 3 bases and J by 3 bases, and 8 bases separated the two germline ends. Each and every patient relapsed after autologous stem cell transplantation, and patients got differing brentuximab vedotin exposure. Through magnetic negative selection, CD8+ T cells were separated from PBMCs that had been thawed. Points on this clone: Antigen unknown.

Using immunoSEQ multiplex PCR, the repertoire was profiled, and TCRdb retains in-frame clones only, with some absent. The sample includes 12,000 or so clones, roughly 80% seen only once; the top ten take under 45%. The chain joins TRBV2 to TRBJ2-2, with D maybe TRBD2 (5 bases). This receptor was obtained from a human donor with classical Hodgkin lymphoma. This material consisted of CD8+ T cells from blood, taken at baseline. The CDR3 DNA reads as TGTGCCAGCAGTGACGAGCGGCACACCGGGGAGCTGTTTTTT. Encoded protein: CASSDERHTGELFF.